This T cell receptor beta chain was recorded in a study of T cells in Graves' hyperthyroidism and ophthalmopathy. Study-wide points: Clonotypes that were expanded in thyroid above 0.001 mostly appeared in blood too.

This clonotype was counted only a few times. Its specificity is not known. This may arise from a read error, as a much more abundant clone is one base away. TCR beta CDR3 sequences were amplified from RNA transcripts. Researchers ran a first-round RT-PCR on the TCR CDR3 using the HTBI primer set. TCRdb re-called the multiplex PCR reads through MiXCR, storing one row per CDR3 protein. The table lists about 380,000 distinct CDR3 sequences, approximately 14% of them singletons. Germline CDR1 reads SGHNT; CDR2 reads YYREEE (reference sequence). The J segment lost 9 bases and the V segment lost 2 bases, leaving 7 bases of the junction unmatched. The CDR3 length is 13 residues. Aged 18 to 65, the patients had hyperthyroidism that was newly diagnosed and had lasted under 2 months. PBMCs stemmed from 10 ml fresh peripheral blood.

The sequenced material came from blood. The clonotype originates from a woman between 55 and 75 years old with Graves' hyperthyroidism. The J gene is TRBJ2-7, the V gene TRBV5-4; 8 nucleotides match TRBD1. Written as DNA, the CDR3 is TGTGCCAGCAGCTTCCAGGGGGCGAATGTGCAGTACTTC. Its protein product is CASSFQGANVQYF.